The clone carrying this T cell receptor beta chain was counted between two and nine times. This sample stems from a study of blood T cells in healthy people across ages. A J-beta primer mix and a sample-barcoded 5' primer were used in a second PCR of roughly 7 to 12 cycles. TCRdb itself ran the 5' RACE reads through MiXCR, one entry per CDR3 protein. Seen here are about a million distinct CDR3 sequences, 45% to 60% observed once, and the top ten hold 20% to 25%. Germline V gene data show CDR1 as DFQATT and CDR2 as SNEGSKA (reference sequence). V lost 6 bases and J lost 1; bases outside the gene matches: 10. The CDR3 runs 16 residues.

This receptor was identified in a woman in her sixties or seventies in good health. The chain uses TRBV20-1 and TRBJ2-7; 12 positions agree with TRBD2. Sequencing was carried out using blood. This CDR3 is CSAPRLAGVLSYEQYF. The DNA for the CDR3 is TGCAGTGCGCCCAGACTAGCGGGAGTCTTGTCCTACGAGCAGTACTTC.